This is a list of T cell receptor beta chains from one sample in a study of cytomegalovirus exposure and HLA in healthy donors. Assay: immunoSEQ multiplex PCR; the TCRdb copy retains only in-frame clones and omits some. The table lists hundreds of thousands of clones, roughly two thirds of them singletons. The sequencing sample was made of PBMCs. Receptor source: a female donor in good health and CMV-seronegative. The CDR3 runs from the conserved cysteine through the conserved F or W. Fields, in order: D gene, V gene, J gene, clone size, CDR3 protein, CDR3 DNA. D genes are given only for firm matches. Clone size is stated in some rows and not others, as once, few, many or a class when expanded.

.	TRBV5-1	TRBJ2-5	.	CASSLAAGGGKTQYF	TGCGCCAGCAGCTTGGCCGCTGGGGGAGGAAAGACCCAGTACTTC
.	TRBV6-1	TRBJ1-1	few	CASSEGRVMNTEAFF	TGTGCCAGCAGTGAAGGGAGGGTCATGAACACTGAAGCTTTCTTT
.	TRBV19	TRBJ2-1	.	CASSIGSRYEQFF	TGTGCCAGTAGTATAGGATCTCGGTACGAGCAGTTCTTC
TRBD1	TRBV6-5	TRBJ2-7	.	CASRGQNYEQYF	TGTGCCAGCAGGGGACAGAATTACGAGCAGTACTTC
.	TRBV27	TRBJ1-2	.	CASSGQPNYGYTF	TGTGCCAGCTCCGGACAGCCTAACTATGGCTACACCTTC
TRBD2	TRBV11-3	TRBJ2-7	.	CASSPQVGRTYEQYF	TGTGCCAGCAGCCCGCAAGTCGGGAGGACCTACGAGCAGTACTTC
TRBD1	TRBV19	TRBJ1-2	.	CASSRTDRNYGYTF	TGTGCCAGTAGTCGAACGGACAGGAACTATGGCTACACCTTC
TRBD2	TRBV23-1	TRBJ2-5	.	CASSHTLAGVRETQYF	TGCGCCAGCAGTCACACACTAGCGGGAGTACGAGAGACCCAGTACTTC
.	TRBV28	TRBJ1-2	.	CASSLVGAVSYGYTF	TGTGCCAGCAGTTTAGTGGGAGCAGTTAGTTATGGCTACACCTTC
TRBD1	TRBV11-2	TRBJ1-2	.	CASSAAPGTGTNYGYTF	TGTGCCAGCAGCGCGGCCCCCGGGACAGGGACTAACTATGGCTACACCTTC
TRBD1	TRBV10-1	TRBJ2-1	.	CASSGTGISYNEQFF	TGCGCCAGCAGCGGGACAGGGATTTCCTACAATGAGCAGTTCTTC
.	TRBV7-9	TRBJ2-7	.	CASSRSSVSSYEQYF	TGTGCCAGCAGCCGATCTAGCGTGAGCTCCTACGAGCAGTACTTC
TRBD1	TRBV5-1	TRBJ1-4	.	CASSPEQGAQGGEKLFF	TGCGCCAGCAGCCCAGAACAGGGGGCCCAGGGAGGGGAAAAACTGTTTTTT
TRBD2	TRBV6-5	TRBJ2-1	few	CASTGGVEQFF	TGTGCCAGCACTGGGGGGGTTGAGCAGTTCTTC
TRBD2	TRBV5-4	TRBJ2-3	.	CASSLKREGDTQYF	TGTGCCAGCAGCTTAAAGCGGGAGGGCGATACGCAGTATTTT
.	TRBV4-2	TRBJ2-3	.	CASSQDVGVRGFSSTDTQYF	TGTGCCAGCAGCCAAGATGTGGGGGTCAGGGGTTTTTCTAGCACAGATACGCAGTATTTT
.	TRBV21-1	TRBJ1-1	.	CASSKARGADTEAFF	TGTGCCAGCAGCAAAGCCAGGGGTGCGGACACTGAAGCTTTCTTT
TRBD2	TRBV2	TRBJ2-2	.	CASSPAGGPRDGELFF	TGTGCCAGCAGCCCAGCGGGAGGGCCGAGGGACGGGGAGCTGTTTTTT
TRBD1	TRBV2	TRBJ2-2	.	CASRDRGNTGELFF	TGTGCCAGCCGGGACAGGGGTAACACCGGGGAGCTGTTTTTT
TRBD1	TRBV2	TRBJ2-7	.	CASSRDRDLYEQYF	TGTGCCAGCAGCCGGGACAGGGACCTCTACGAGCAGTACTTC
.	TRBV2	TRBJ1-5	.	CVSSESGPQPQHF	TGTGTCAGCAGTGAGTCAGGGCCTCAGCCCCAGCATTTT
.	TRBV5-1	TRBJ2-7	.	CASSLASGYEQYF	TGCGCCAGCAGCTTGGCCTCAGGCTACGAGCAGTACTTC
TRBD1	TRBV5-1	TRBJ2-7	.	CASSLALVQGAWEQYF	TGCGCCAGCAGCTTGGCCCTGGTCCAGGGGGCGTGGGAGCAGTACTTC
.	TRBV29-1	TRBJ1-2	.	CSVERGNYGYTF	TGCAGCGTTGAACGGGGGAACTATGGCTACACCTTC
TRBD2	TRBV5-8	TRBJ2-7	.	CASSQGLAVSYEQYF	TGTGCCAGCAGCCAGGGACTAGCGGTCTCCTACGAGCAGTACTTC
.	TRBV12-2	TRBJ2-1	.	CASRFGASGSSSYNEQFF	TGTGCAAGTCGCTTCGGGGCTAGCGGGTCGAGCTCCTACAATGAGCAGTTCTTC
TRBD1	TRBV30	TRBJ2-3	.	CAWSGDRGGDTQYF	TGTGCCTGGAGTGGGGACAGGGGAGGGGATACGCAGTATTTT
TRBD2	TRBV28	TRBJ2-1	few	CASMKAGAGNEQFF	TGTGCCAGCATGAAAGCGGGAGCGGGCAATGAGCAGTTCTTC
.	TRBV7-6	TRBJ2-7	few	CASSFSQSSYEQYF	TGTGCCAGCAGCTTTAGCCAGAGCTCCTACGAGCAGTACTTC